These 9 T cell receptor beta chains were all obtained from the same sample, sequenced in a study of blood T cells in healthy people across ages. The authors ran a second PCR of 7 to 11 cycles using a sample-barcoded 5' primer and a J-beta primer mix. MiXCR, applied by TCRdb to the 5' RACE reads, yields one record per CDR3 protein. The repertoire consists of about 640,000 distinct CDR3 sequences, with roughly 53% occurring once and the leading ten covering 35% to 40%. Sequencing was performed on blood. The receptors originated from a man aged 60 to 69 in good health.

The rearrangement joins TRBV2 to TRBJ2-7; 9 bases match TRBD1. J gave up 5 bases and V 6 bases, and 2 bases lay outside the gene matches. CDR1 is SNHLY, CDR2 FYNNEI, per germline. The CDR3 loop spans 12 amino acids. The CDR3 nucleotides read TGTGCCAGCAGGGACAGGGGTAACGAGCAGTACTTC. It codes for CASRDRGNEQYF.

V and J are TRBV4-2 and TRBJ1-6, with 11 bases fitting TRBD1. The V and J ends lost 2 bases and 9 bases, in that order; junction bases with no gene match: 6. This CDR3 comprises 16 residues. Germline V CDR1 and CDR2: LGHNA, YNFKEQ. The CDR3 DNA sequence: TGTGCCAGCAGCCAACGGGGACAGGGGGAAAGTTCACCCCTCCACTTT. This gives the protein CASSQRGQGESSPLHF.

The CDR3, as DNA: TGCGCCAGCAGCATGGGCCTCGGGACAGGGGCTGAACTGTTTTTT. Encoded protein: CASSMGLGTGAELFF. The J gene is TRBJ1-4, the V gene TRBV5-1, with 10 bases lining up with TRBD1. The CDR3 is 15 residues long. CDR1 and CDR2 (germline): SGHRS, YFSETQ. Trimming cost V 4 bases and J 12 bases; bases outside gene matches: 12.

The CDR3 spells CSVAGTSLLETQYF. The CDR3 nucleotides are TGCAGCGTAGCCGGGACTAGCCTTTTAGAGACCCAGTACTTC. The chain combines TRBV29-1 with TRBJ2-7; 9 bases line up with TRBD2. Near its end, the DNA agrees better with TRBJ2-5, so the J call may be wrong. This CDR3 is 14 amino acids long. In germline, CDR1 is SQVTM, CDR2 ANQGSEA.

This clonotype was counted a few times. The V call is TRBV5-1, the J call TRBJ1-1; perhaps TRBD1 as D (5 bases). Germline CDR1 SGHRS, CDR2 YFSETQ. V was trimmed by 0 bases and J by 1 base, leaving 10 bases between them. The CDR3 sequence is 15 residues long. CDR3 amino acids: CASSLAGTPNTEAFF. CDR3 coding DNA: TGCGCCAGCAGCTTGGCGGGGACGCCGAACACTGAAGCTTTCTTT.

The rearrangement joins TRBV5-5 to TRBJ1-2; D may be TRBD1 (6 bases). The ends were cut back, 0 bases at V and 4 bases at J, with 13 bases in the middle. The CDR3 runs to 15 residues. Germline values: CDR1 SGHKS, CDR2 YYEKEE (reference sequence). The CDR3 region has the DNA TGTGCCAGCAGCTTGGACGCCGGGGGCGCCTATGGCTACACCTTC. Translated: CASSLDAGGAYGYTF.

The genes are TRBV18 and TRBJ2-7; 11 bases are a match to TRBD1. CDR1 is KGHSH, CDR2 LQKENI, per germline. The CDR3 has 13 residues. The junction had 1 base not matched to a gene; V was cut back by 6 bases and J by 3 bases. The CDR3 region is CASSDRGLYEQYF. The CDR3 DNA sequence: TGTGCCAGCTCGGACAGGGGGCTCTACGAGCAGTACTTC.

This clonotype was recorded a few times. This sequence joins TRBV5-1 and TRBJ2-1; no definite D call. Germline V gives CDR1 SGHRS, CDR2 YFSETQ. V gave up 2 bases and J gave up 5 bases, with 11 bases separating them. The CDR3 spans 14 residues. CDR3 DNA: TGCGCCAGCAGCTTAGGTGCCGTTGACAATGAGCAGTTCTTC. Its translation is CASSLGAVDNEQFF.

The chain uses TRBV11-1 and TRBJ2-4; weak D call: TRBD2 (6 bases). The germline CDR1 and CDR2 sequences are SGHAT and FQDESV (reference sequence). The CDR3 runs to 22 residues. Between the trimmed V and J ends, which lost 4 bases and 2 bases, there was a span of 33 bases. DNA for the CDR3: TGTGCCAGCAGCTCCACACACCAGCGAGCTGACTTCGGGAGCGCGTCCAAAAACATTCAGTACTTC. It yields the protein CASSSTHQRADFGSASKNIQYF.